The source of this TCR beta chain is a study of identical twins. One entry per CDR3 protein results from TCRdb running MiXCR on the 5' RACE reads. The sample has about 890,000 distinct CDR3 sequences; approximately 13% are singletons. This clonotype was found a few times. The same sample was also studied in work on yellow fever vaccine responses in identical twins.

This receptor was identified in a woman under 30 in good health. Sequencing was carried out using PBMCs.

The CDR3 bases are TGTGCCAGCTCACGTCTGACTCCGGAGCGTGAAAAACTGTTTTTT. Translating gives CASSRLTPEREKLFF. The chain links TRBV18 to TRBJ1-4; D remains ambiguous. V lost 4 bases to trimming and J lost 7 bases, with 16 bases between them. The length of the CDR3 is 15 residues. Germline loops: CDR1 KGHSH, CDR2 LQKENI.